Listed here are 32 T cell receptor beta chains from one sample, sequenced in a study of blood T cell repertoires in COVID-19. Only in-frame clones appear in the TCRdb table, and some are missing; sequencing was by immunoSEQ multiplex PCR. The table includes under 200,000 clones, approximately 87% detected once. Sequenced input: peripheral blood. These receptor sequences come from a man in his late teens or twenties with active or convalescent COVID-19.

This clone was seen just once. The chain has TRBV2 and TRBJ2-2, with D perhaps matching TRBD1 (6 bases). This CDR3 has 15 residues. CDR1 and CDR2 (germline): SNHLY, FYNNEI. V was cut by 8 bases and J by 1 base, with 14 bases left in between. CDR3 sequence: CASRNRVQNTGELFF. DNA of the CDR3: TGTGCCAGCCGTAACAGGGTCCAGAACACCGGGGAGCTGTTTTTT.

The rearrangement uses TRBV29-1 and TRBJ2-2; TRBD2 is a possible D gene (6 bases). Germline V lookup: CDR1 SQVTM, CDR2 ANQGSEA. The CDR3 sequence is 14 residues long. V lost 5 bases to trimming and J lost 1 base, with 11 bases between them. For the CDR3, the DNA is TGCAGCGTTTCTGGACTATTGAACACCGGGGAGCTGTTTTTT. Its protein product is CSVSGLLNTGELFF.

The chain joins TRBV4-1 to TRBJ2-4; TRBD2 matches at 10 bases. The trim removed 6 bases at V and 2 bases at J, leaving 10 bases unmatched. The CDR3 sequence is 17 residues long. Germline values: CDR1 MGHRA, CDR2 YSYEKL. The CDR3 DNA reads TGCGCCAGCAGTCCGCTCCTAGCGGGAGTGACCAAAAACATTCAGTACTTC. Translated: CASSPLLAGVTKNIQYF.

This clone was detected a few times. The chain employs TRBV6-5 and TRBJ1-2, with D maybe TRBD1 (5 bases). The germline V gene encodes CDR1 MNHEY and CDR2 SVGAGI. The CDR3 totals 13 residues. Trimming took 7 bases from V and 1 from J, leaving 10 bases between them. The CDR3 DNA reads as TGTGCCAGCACCCTCGACAGTAACTATGGCTACACCTTC. Amino acid sequence: CASTLDSNYGYTF.

The V and J genes are TRBV27 and TRBJ1-2; 12 bases align to TRBD1. Germline loops: CDR1 MNHEY, CDR2 SMNVEV (reference sequence). J was trimmed by 7 bases and V by 5 bases; bases with no gene match: 5. This CDR3 spans 14 amino acids. Written as DNA, the CDR3 is TGTGCCAGCAGTGACGGGACAGGGGGCCCTGGCTACACCTTC. Amino acid sequence: CASSDGTGGPGYTF.

The rearrangement uses TRBV9 and TRBJ1-2; the match to TRBD1 covers 7 bases. CDR3 length equals 14 residues. CDR1 SGDLS and CDR2 YYNGEE come from the germline V gene. Losses at the gene ends were 4 bases for V and 4 bases for J; bases not matched to a gene: 7. CDR3 residues: CASSSRQGPYGYTF. The CDR3 nucleotides are TGTGCCAGCAGCTCACGACAGGGTCCCTATGGCTACACCTTC.

CDR3 sequence (DNA): TGTGCCAGCAGCCCCCAAATAGCGGGAGGGCCGGATGAGACCCAGTACTTC. Amino acid sequence: CASSPQIAGGPDETQYF. This sequence joins TRBV3-1 (or the pseudogene TRBV3-2) and TRBJ2-5; 11 nucleotides agree with TRBD2. This CDR3 spans 17 amino acids. V lost 4 bases and J lost 5; bases outside the gene matches: 12. Germline V gene lookup returns CDR1 LGHDT and CDR2 YNNKEL (reference sequence).

This clone occurred once. This sequence joins TRBV2 and TRBJ2-3; 10 nucleotides align to TRBD2. Losses at the gene ends were 6 bases for V and 2 bases for J; bases not matched to a gene: 11. In germline, CDR1 is SNHLY, CDR2 FYNNEI. The CDR3 length is 17 residues. CDR3 region: CASRSVSGRDPTDTQYF. The CDR3 DNA is TGTGCCAGCAGGAGCGTAAGCGGGAGGGATCCCACAGATACGCAGTATTTT.

The J gene is TRBJ2-3, the V gene TRBV11-3, with 8 bases matching TRBD2. The V segment lost 5 bases and the J segment 3 bases; nucleotides outside the gene matches: 7. CDR1 and CDR2 (germline): SGHNT, YENEEA. This CDR3 has 15 residues. Here the CDR3 DNA reads TGTGCCAGCAGCCCGTCGACTAGCGAGACAGATACGCAGTATTTT. It translates to CASSPSTSETDTQYF.

The sample holds one count of this clone. The V gene is TRBV24-1, the J gene TRBJ2-3, with 7 bases identical to TRBD1. The CDR3 sequence is 15 residues long. Trimming at V came to 4 bases and at J to 2 bases, leaving 5 bases not matched to a gene. Looked up from germline, CDR1 is KGHDR and CDR2 is SFDVKD. CDR3 sequence: CATSDGTADTDTQYF. The CDR3 bases are TGTGCCACCAGTGACGGGACAGCCGACACAGATACGCAGTATTTT.

The CDR3 reads CASSSGWESQETQYF. For the CDR3, the DNA is TGTGCCAGCAGTTCGGGGTGGGAGAGTCAAGAGACCCAGTACTTC. This sequence joins TRBV6-5 and TRBJ2-5, with a tentative D call TRBD2 (5 bases). Germline V CDR1 and CDR2: MNHEY, SVGAGI. V was shortened by 4 bases and J by 2 bases, with 14 bases between the two germline ends. The CDR3 has 15 residues.

The chain links TRBV19 to TRBJ1-2; 9 nucleotides agree with TRBD1. Germline V CDR1 and CDR2: LNHDA, SQIVND (reference sequence). This CDR3 has 14 amino acids. Trimming at V came to 5 bases and at J to 0 bases, leaving 1 base not matched to a gene. CDR3 protein: CASSWTGANYGYTF. The CDR3 DNA is TGTGCCAGTAGTTGGACAGGGGCTAACTATGGCTACACCTTC.

The chain uses TRBV6-2 or TRBV6-3 and TRBJ2-5; 8 nucleotides match TRBD1. V lost 9 bases to trimming and J lost 5 bases; unmatched junction nucleotides: 11. This CDR3 spans 14 amino acids. Germline CDR1 reads MNHEY; CDR2 reads SVGEGT. In nucleotides, the CDR3 is TGTGCCAGTAGCAGAGCGACAGGGGAGGAGACCCAGTACTTC. Its translation: CASSRATGEETQYF.

The chain carries TRBV5-5 and TRBJ2-5; 9 positions match TRBD1. With V trimmed by 4 bases and J by 4 bases, 5 bases remained unmatched. CDR1 and CDR2 (germline): SGHKS, YYEKEE (reference sequence). CDR3 length: 14 amino acids. CDR3 loop: CASSQQGAGETQYF. CDR3 sequence (DNA): TGTGCCAGCAGCCAACAGGGGGCGGGAGAGACCCAGTACTTC.

This sequence joins TRBV20-1 and TRBJ2-1; D may be TRBD1 (6 bases). The CDR3 extends over 12 amino acids. Germline V lookup: CDR1 DFQATT, CDR2 SNEGSKA (reference sequence). Trimming took off 3 bases at V and 5 bases at J, with 8 bases between the two ends. DNA of the CDR3: TGCAGTGCTAGTAGGGGGAACAATGAGCAGTTCTTC. It codes for CSASRGNNEQFF.

The chain links TRBV2 to TRBJ1-2, with unresolved D. CDR3 size: 17 residues. From germline, CDR1 is SNHLY and CDR2 FYNNEI. Trimming left V 2 bases short and J 6 bases short, with 22 bases between. CDR3 sequence: CASSERSGIPLRHGYTF. CDR3 DNA sequence: TGTGCCAGCAGTGAACGGTCCGGGATACCTCTTAGGCATGGCTACACCTTC.

The V and J genes are TRBV14 and TRBJ2-7; the match to TRBD2 covers 9 bases. CDR1 SGHDN and CDR2 FVKESK come from the germline V gene. Trimming removed 3 bases from V and 3 bases from J; junction bases left unmatched: 18. The CDR3 has 19 amino acids. CDR3: CASSHLLLPTSGLYYEQYF. CDR3 bases: TGTGCCAGCAGCCATCTTCTCCTTCCGACTAGCGGTTTATACTACGAGCAGTACTTC.

In its sample, this clone was seen once. V gene TRBV5-4 combines with J gene TRBJ1-3; D not certain. In germline, CDR1 is SGHNT, CDR2 YYREEE (reference sequence). The CDR3 consists of 13 residues. The ends were cut back, 7 bases at V and 2 bases at J, with 10 bases in the middle. The CDR3 loop reads CASSGLPGNTIYF. In DNA, the CDR3 is TGTGCCAGCTCCGGACTCCCTGGAAACACCATATATTTT.

The chain has TRBV5-1 and TRBJ2-3, with 9 bases that match TRBD2. CDR3 size: 17 residues. J was trimmed by 0 bases and V by 4 bases; bases with no gene match: 9. CDR1 and CDR2 from the germline V gene are SGHRS and YFSETQ. CDR3 sequence (DNA): TGCGCCAGCAGCCCTGGCCCGACTAGCGGAAGCACAGATACGCAGTATTTT. Translating it yields CASSPGPTSGSTDTQYF.

This chain joins TRBV7-8 and TRBJ2-7; TRBD2 agrees at 11 bases. CDR3 length: 16 amino acids. V shed 6 bases, J shed 0 bases, and the junction held 7 bases outside the gene matches. Germline lookup yields CDR1 SGHVS and CDR2 FQNEAQ. The CDR3 loop reads CASSSTSGSFSYEQYF. The CDR3 region has the DNA TGTGCCAGCAGTAGTACTAGCGGGAGTTTCTCCTACGAGCAGTACTTC.

The V call is TRBV5-1, the J call TRBJ1-1, with D tentatively TRBD1 (5 bases). The CDR3 sequence is 14 residues long. Germline-derived CDR1 and CDR2 are SGHRS and YFSETQ. The V and J ends lost 0 bases and 2 bases respectively, with 8 bases between them. The CDR3 DNA reads as TGCGCCAGCAGCTTGGTAGGGGTCAACACTGAAGCTTTCTTT. This codes for CASSLVGVNTEAFF.

V and J are TRBV6-2 or TRBV6-3 and TRBJ2-7; tentative D call: TRBD1 (5 bases). The CDR3 has 14 amino acids. Trimming left V 6 bases short and J 2 bases short, with 14 bases between. The germline V gene encodes CDR1 MNHEY and CDR2 SVGEGT. CDR3: CASSQQETTYEQYV. As DNA, the CDR3 is TGTGCCAGCAGCCAACAGGAAACGACCTACGAGCAGTACGTC.

This chain uses TRBV4-2 with TRBJ1-2, with a weak D call TRBD1 (5 bases). Germline lookup yields CDR1 LGHNA and CDR2 YNFKEQ. The V and J ends lost 1 base and 4 bases respectively, with 7 bases between them. This CDR3 is 13 amino acids long. The CDR3 coding sequence is TGTGCCAGCAGCCAAGGACAGCCCTATGGCTACACCTTC. Its protein is CASSQGQPYGYTF.

The V call is TRBV7-8, the J call TRBJ2-7; D might be TRBD2 (5 bases). This CDR3 contains 12 residues. Trimming left V 5 bases short and J 5 bases short, with 10 bases between. The germline gives CDR1 SGHVS, CDR2 FQNEAQ. CDR3 loop: CASSRSGNEQYF. The CDR3, as DNA: TGTGCCAGCAGCCGCAGCGGCAACGAGCAGTACTTC.

V gene TRBV11-2 combines with J gene TRBJ1-1, with D possibly being TRBD1 (5 bases). V was shortened by 1 base and J by 8 bases, with 11 bases between the two germline ends. CDR1 is SGHAT and CDR2 is FQNNGV in the germline V gene. CDR3 length equals 13 residues. The CDR3 sequence: CASSLGGRAEAFF. CDR3 nucleotide sequence: TGTGCCAGCAGCTTAGGGGGGAGGGCCGAAGCTTTCTTT.

V and J are TRBV13 and TRBJ2-7, with TRBD2 matching 7 bases. Trimming at V came to 0 bases and at J to 0 bases, leaving 5 bases not matched to a gene. The length of the CDR3 is 16 residues. CDR1 and CDR2 (germline): PRHDT, FYEKMQ (reference sequence). For the CDR3, the DNA is TGTGCCAGCAGCTTAGGACCCGGGGGGAACTCCTACGAGCAGTACTTC. As protein: CASSLGPGGNSYEQYF.

The gene calls are TRBV9 and TRBJ1-1, with D possibly matching TRBD1 (5 bases). The CDR3 is 12 residues long. Per the germline V gene, CDR1 is SGDLS and CDR2 is YYNGEE. Trimming removed 0 bases from V and 6 bases from J, with 6 bases in between. The CDR3 DNA is TGTGCCAGCAGCGTAGCGGGGGCTGAAGCTTTCTTT. It codes for CASSVAGAEAFF. Full variable domain (rest looked up from reference TRBV9 and TRBJ1-1): DSGVTQTPKHLITATGQRVTLRCSPRSGDLSVYWYQQSLDQGLQFLIQYYNGEERAKGNILERFSAQQFPDLHSELNLSSLELGDSALYFCASSVAGAEAFFGQGTRLTVV.

V usage is TRBV2 and J usage is TRBJ1-6; D uncertain. This CDR3 is 14 amino acids long. Germline CDR1 SNHLY, CDR2 FYNNEI. V was trimmed by 4 bases and J by 7 bases, leaving 11 bases between them. The CDR3 DNA sequence: TGTGCCAGCAGTGTTGGTCAGGAAAATTCACCCCTCCACTTT. Its protein is CASSVGQENSPLHF.

The gene calls are TRBV19 and TRBJ1-2; possibly TRBD1 for D (5 bases). This CDR3 region has 13 residues. Germline CDR1 reads LNHDA; CDR2 reads SQIVND (reference sequence). Trimming removed 8 bases from V and 5 bases from J, with 15 bases in between. The CDR3 is CASESGWRYGYTF. The DNA for the CDR3 is TGTGCCAGTGAATCAGGGTGGCGGTATGGCTACACCTTC.

Regarding this clone: Other DNA sequences in this specimen translate into the identical CDR3. The CDR3, as DNA: TGTGCCAGCAGCCAGGGCGCTAACTATGGCTACACCTTC. Its protein is CASSQGANYGYTF. The V and J genes are TRBV14 and TRBJ1-2; D remains unclear. Germline V gene data show CDR1 as SGHDN and CDR2 as FVKESK. The CDR3 is made up of 13 amino acids. Trimming took 3 bases from V and 0 from J, leaving 5 bases between them.

The rearrangement joins TRBV14 to TRBJ2-2, with D possibly matching TRBD1 (6 bases). Per the germline V gene, CDR1 is SGHDN and CDR2 is FVKESK. This CDR3 is built from 19 residues. Trimming removed 1 base from V and 5 bases from J, with 23 bases in between. CDR3 sequence: CASSQGLTRGRKRTGELFF. The CDR3 nucleotides read TGTGCCAGCAGCCAAGGTCTGACCAGGGGAAGAAAACGGACCGGGGAGCTGTTTTTT.

The rearrangement joins TRBV6-5 to TRBJ1-4, with D unresolved. Germline V gene lookup returns CDR1 MNHEY and CDR2 SVGAGI. V was clipped by 4 bases and J by 0 bases, with 12 bases between them. The CDR3 consists of 16 residues. Here the CDR3 reads CASSLRVLATNEKLFF. CDR3 in DNA: TGTGCCAGCAGTTTAAGAGTACTCGCAACTAATGAAAAACTGTTTTTT.